This T cell receptor (beta chain) was sequenced in a study of OX40 agonist ivuxolimab in advanced cancers. At the level of the study: Three partial responders included one hepatocellular carcinoma patient and two cutaneous melanoma patients.

Sequencing used immunoSEQ multiplex PCR; TCRdb keeps in-frame clones, though not all of them. The repertoire has some 65,000 clones, roughly 87% of them found once; the top ten carry 2.5% to 3%. The CDR3 length is 14 residues. Germline V gives CDR1 SQVTM, CDR2 ANQGSEA. The J segment lost 1 base and the V segment lost 5 bases, leaving 5 bases of the junction unmatched. Points from the study as a whole: Relatively little clonal expansion, among the lowest observed, appeared in partial responders at 0.1-3.0 mg/kg.

Notes on this clone: Its antigen is not known.

The chain links TRBV29-1 to TRBJ1-5, with 7 bases identical to TRBD1. The TCR comes from an adult with an advanced solid tumor such as melanoma, head and neck, liver or kidney cancer. The specimen comprised CD4+ or CD8+ T cells sorted from blood, sampled in a trial of the OX40 agonist ivuxolimab. The CDR3 loop reads CSVKSGGSNQPQHF. DNA of the CDR3: TGCAGCGTTAAGTCAGGGGGGAGCAATCAGCCCCAGCATTTT.